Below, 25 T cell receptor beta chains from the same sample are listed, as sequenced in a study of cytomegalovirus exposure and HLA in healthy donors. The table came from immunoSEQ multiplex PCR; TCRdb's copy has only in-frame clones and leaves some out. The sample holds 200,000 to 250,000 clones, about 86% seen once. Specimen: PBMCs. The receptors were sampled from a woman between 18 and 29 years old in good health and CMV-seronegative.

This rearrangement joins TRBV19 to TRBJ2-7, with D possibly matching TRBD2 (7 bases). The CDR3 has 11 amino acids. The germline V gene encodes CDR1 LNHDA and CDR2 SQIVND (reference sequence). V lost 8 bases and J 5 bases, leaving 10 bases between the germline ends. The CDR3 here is CASSGGHEQYF. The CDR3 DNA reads TGTGCCAGTTCGGGGGGCCACGAGCAGTACTTC. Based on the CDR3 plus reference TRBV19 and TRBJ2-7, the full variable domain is DGGITQSPKYLFRKEGQNVTLSCEQNLNHDAMYWYRQDPGQGLRLIYYSQIVNDFQKGDIAEGYSVSREKKESFPLTVTSAQKNPTAFYLCASSGGHEQYFGPGTRLTVT.

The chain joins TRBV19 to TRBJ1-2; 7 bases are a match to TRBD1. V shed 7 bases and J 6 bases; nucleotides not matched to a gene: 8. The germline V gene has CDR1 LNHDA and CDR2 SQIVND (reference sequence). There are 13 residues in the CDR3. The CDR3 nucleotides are TGTGCCAGTACCGCAGGGGGATCTCATGGCTACACCTTC. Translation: CASTAGGSHGYTF. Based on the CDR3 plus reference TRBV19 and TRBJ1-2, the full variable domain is DGGITQSPKYLFRKEGQNVTLSCEQNLNHDAMYWYRQDPGQGLRLIYYSQIVNDFQKGDIAEGYSVSREKKESFPLTVTSAQKNPTAFYLCASTAGGSHGYTFGSGTRLTVV.

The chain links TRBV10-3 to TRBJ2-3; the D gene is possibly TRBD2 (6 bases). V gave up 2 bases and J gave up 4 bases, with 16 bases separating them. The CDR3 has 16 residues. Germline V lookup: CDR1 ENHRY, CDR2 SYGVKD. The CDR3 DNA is TGTGCCATCAGTGAGAGGCGGGGACGGGGCTCAGATACGCAGTATTTT. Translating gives CAISERRGRGSDTQYF.

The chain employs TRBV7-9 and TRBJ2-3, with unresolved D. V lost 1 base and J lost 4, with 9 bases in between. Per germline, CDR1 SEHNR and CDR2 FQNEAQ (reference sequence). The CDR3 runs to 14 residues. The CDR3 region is CASSLGQESDTQYF. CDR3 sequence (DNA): TGTGCCAGCAGCTTAGGGCAGGAATCAGATACGCAGTATTTT.

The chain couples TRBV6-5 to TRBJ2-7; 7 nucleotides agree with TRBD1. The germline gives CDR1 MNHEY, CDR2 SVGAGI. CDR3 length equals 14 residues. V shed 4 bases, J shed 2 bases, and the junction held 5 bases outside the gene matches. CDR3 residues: CASSSTGRTYEQYF. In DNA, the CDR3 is TGTGCCAGCAGTTCGACAGGGCGAACCTACGAGCAGTACTTC.

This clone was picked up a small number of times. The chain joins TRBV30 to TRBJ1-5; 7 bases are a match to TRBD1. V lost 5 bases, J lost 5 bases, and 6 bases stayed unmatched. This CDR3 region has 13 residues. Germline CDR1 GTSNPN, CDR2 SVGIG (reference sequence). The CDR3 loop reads CAWGRDRHQPQHF. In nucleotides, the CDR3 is TGTGCCTGGGGGCGGGACAGACATCAGCCCCAGCATTTT.

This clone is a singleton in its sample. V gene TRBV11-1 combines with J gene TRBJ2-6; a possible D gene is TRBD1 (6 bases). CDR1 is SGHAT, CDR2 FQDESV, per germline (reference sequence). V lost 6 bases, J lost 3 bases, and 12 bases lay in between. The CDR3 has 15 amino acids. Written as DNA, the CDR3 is TGTGCCAGCAGTTCCACAGGGTTTGGGGCCAACGTCCTGACTTTC. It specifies CASSSTGFGANVLTF.

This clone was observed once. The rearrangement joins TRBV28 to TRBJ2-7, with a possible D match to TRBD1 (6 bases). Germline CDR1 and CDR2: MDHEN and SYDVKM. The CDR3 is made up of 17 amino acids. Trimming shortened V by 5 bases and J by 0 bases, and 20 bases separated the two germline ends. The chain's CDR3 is CASSPLLQGFPSYEQYF. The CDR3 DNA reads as TGTGCCAGCAGTCCCCTTTTACAGGGATTTCCCTCCTACGAGCAGTACTTC. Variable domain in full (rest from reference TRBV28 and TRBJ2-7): DVKVTQSSRYLVKRTGEKVFLECVQDMDHENMFWYRQDPGLGLRLIYFSYDVKMKEKGDIPEGYSVSREKKERFSLILESASTNQTSMYLCASSPLLQGFPSYEQYFGPGTRLTVT.

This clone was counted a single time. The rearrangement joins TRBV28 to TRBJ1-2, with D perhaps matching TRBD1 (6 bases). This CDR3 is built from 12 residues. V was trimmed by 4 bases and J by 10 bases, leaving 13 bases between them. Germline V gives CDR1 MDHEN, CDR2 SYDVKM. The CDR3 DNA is TGTGCCAGCAGTTCCGGACAGAGCCCCTACACCTTC. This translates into CASSSGQSPYTF.

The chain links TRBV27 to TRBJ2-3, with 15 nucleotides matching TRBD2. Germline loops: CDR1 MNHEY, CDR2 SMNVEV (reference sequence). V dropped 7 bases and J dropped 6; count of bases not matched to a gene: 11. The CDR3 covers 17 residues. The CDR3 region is CASKRNAGTSGRDTQYF. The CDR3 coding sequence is TGTGCCAGCAAAAGAAACGCCGGGACTAGCGGGAGGGATACGCAGTATTTT.

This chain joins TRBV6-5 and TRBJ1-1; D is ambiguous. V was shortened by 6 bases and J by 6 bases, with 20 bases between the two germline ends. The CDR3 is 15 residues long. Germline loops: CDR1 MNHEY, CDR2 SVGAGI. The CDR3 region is CASSPLSGGNPEAFF. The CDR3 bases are TGTGCCAGCAGCCCTCTTAGTGGAGGAAACCCTGAAGCTTTCTTT.

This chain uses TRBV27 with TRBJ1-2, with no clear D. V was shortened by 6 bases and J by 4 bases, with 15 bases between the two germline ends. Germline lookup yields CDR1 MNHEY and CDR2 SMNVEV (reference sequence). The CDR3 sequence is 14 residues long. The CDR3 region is CASRPGGNSYGYTF. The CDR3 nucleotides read TGTGCCAGCAGGCCGGGCGGGAACAGCTATGGCTACACCTTC.

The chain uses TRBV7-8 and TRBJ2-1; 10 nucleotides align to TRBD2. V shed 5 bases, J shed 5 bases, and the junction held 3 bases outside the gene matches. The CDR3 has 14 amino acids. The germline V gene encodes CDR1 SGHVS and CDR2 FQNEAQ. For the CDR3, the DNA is TGTGCCAGCAGCCTGGGACTAGCGCACAATGAGCAGTTCTTC. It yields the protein CASSLGLAHNEQFF. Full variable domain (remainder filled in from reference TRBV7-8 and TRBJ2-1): GAGVSQSPRYKVAKRGQDVALRCDPISGHVSLFWYQQALGQGPEFLTYFQNEAQLDKSGLPSDRFFAERPEGSVSTLKIQRTQQEDSAVYLCASSLGLAHNEQFFGPGTRLTVL.

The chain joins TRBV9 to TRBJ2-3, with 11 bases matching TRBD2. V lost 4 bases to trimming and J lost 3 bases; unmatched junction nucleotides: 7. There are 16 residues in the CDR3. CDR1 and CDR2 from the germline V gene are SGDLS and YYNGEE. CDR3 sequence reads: CASSKNSGRGTDTQYF. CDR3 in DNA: TGTGCCAGCAGCAAAAATAGCGGGAGGGGAACAGATACGCAGTATTTT.

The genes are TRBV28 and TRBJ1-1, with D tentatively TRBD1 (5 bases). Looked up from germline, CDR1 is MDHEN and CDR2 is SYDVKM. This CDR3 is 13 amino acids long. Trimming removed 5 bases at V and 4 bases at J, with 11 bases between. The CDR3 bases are TGTGCCAGCAGTCCTCAGGGATTCACTGAAGCTTTCTTT. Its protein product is CASSPQGFTEAFF. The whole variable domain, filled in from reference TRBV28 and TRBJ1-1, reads DVKVTQSSRYLVKRTGEKVFLECVQDMDHENMFWYRQDPGLGLRLIYFSYDVKMKEKGDIPEGYSVSREKKERFSLILESASTNQTSMYLCASSPQGFTEAFFGQGTRLTVV.

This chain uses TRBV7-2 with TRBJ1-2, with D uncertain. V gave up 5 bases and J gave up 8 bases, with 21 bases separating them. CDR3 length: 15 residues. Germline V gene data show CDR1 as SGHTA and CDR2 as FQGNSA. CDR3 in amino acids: CASSPIETAGMGYTF. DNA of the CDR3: TGTGCCAGCAGCCCGATAGAGACGGCCGGGATGGGCTACACCTTC.

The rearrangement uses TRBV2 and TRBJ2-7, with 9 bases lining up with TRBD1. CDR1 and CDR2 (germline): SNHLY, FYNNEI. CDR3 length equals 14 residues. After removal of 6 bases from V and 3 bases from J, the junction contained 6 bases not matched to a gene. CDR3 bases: TGTGCCAGCAGCGGGACAGGGTTTCTCTACGAGCAGTACTTC. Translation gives CASSGTGFLYEQYF.

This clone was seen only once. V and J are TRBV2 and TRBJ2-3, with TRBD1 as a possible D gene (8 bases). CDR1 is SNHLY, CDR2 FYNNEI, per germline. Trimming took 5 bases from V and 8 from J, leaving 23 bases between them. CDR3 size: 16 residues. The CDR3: CASSNDRGIRGGTQYF. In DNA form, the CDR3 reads TGTGCCAGCAGTAACGACAGGGGAATAAGGGGGGGTACGCAGTATTTT.

The CDR3 reads CASSEEGYLSEQYF. The CDR3 coding sequence is TGTGCCAGCAGTGAAGAGGGTTATCTTTCGGAGCAGTACTTC. J is TRBJ2-7 and V is TRBV25-1; TRBD2 might be the D (5 bases). There are 14 residues in the CDR3. Germline V gene sequence: CDR1 MGHDK, CDR2 SYGVNS. V dropped 2 bases and J dropped 7 bases, with 15 bases sitting between them.

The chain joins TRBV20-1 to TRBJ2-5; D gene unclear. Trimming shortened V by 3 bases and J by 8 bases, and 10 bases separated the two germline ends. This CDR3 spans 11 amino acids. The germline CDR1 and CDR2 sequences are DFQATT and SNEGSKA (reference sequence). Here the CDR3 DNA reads TGCAGTGCTAGTATCGGTGCCACCCAGTACTTC. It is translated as CSASIGATQYF.

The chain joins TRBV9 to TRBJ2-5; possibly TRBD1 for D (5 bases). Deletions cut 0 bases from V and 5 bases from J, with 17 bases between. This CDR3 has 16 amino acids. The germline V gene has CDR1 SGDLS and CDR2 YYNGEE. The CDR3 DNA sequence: TGTGCCAGCAGCGTAGAGATGGGCAGGGTGGCGGAGACCCAGTACTTC. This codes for CASSVEMGRVAETQYF.

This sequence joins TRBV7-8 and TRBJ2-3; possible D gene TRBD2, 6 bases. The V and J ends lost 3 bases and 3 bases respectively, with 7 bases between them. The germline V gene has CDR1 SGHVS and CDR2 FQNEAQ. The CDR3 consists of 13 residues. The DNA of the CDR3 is TGTGCCAGCAGCTTCCGGGGGACAGATACGCAGTATTTT. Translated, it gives CASSFRGTDTQYF.

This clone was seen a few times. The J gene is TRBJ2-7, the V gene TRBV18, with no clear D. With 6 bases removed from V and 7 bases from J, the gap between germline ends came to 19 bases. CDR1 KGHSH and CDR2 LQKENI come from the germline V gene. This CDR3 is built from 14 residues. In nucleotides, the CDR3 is TGTGCCAGCTCTCCAATTGACTCTCGCTGGGAGCAGTACTTC. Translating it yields CASSPIDSRWEQYF.

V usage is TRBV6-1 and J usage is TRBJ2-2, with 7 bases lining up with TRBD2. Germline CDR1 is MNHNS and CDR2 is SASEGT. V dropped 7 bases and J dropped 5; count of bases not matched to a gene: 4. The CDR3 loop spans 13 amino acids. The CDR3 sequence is CASTAGDTGELFF. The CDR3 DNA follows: TGTGCCAGCACCGCGGGAGATACCGGGGAGCTGTTTTTT.

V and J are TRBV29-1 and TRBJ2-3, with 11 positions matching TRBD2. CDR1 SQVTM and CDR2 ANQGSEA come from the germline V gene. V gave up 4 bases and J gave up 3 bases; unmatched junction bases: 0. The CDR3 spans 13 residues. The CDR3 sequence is CSVGLAGTDTQYF. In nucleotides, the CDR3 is TGCAGCGTTGGACTAGCGGGGACAGATACGCAGTATTTT.